Each of the 20 T cell receptor beta chains below was sequenced from the same sample in a study of T cells after yellow fever vaccination. TCRdb re-derived calls from the 5' RACE reads in MiXCR, one entry per CDR3 protein. Altogether 400,000 or so distinct CDR3 sequences are present, 15% to 20% being singletons, with the ten largest covering 18%. The material was PBMCs, obtained before the yellow fever booster vaccination. The receptors originated from a man younger than 35 who received the YFV17D yellow fever vaccine.

This clonotype appeared a few times. The chain is built from TRBV4-1 and TRBJ2-7, with D unclear. Germline CDR1 reads MGHRA; CDR2 reads YSYEKL. The CDR3 has 15 amino acids. Trimming took 4 bases from V and 0 from J, leaving 13 bases between them. In DNA form, the CDR3 reads TGCGCCAGCAGCCCCCGGGCCTCGAGCTCCTACGAGCAGTACTTC. Translating it yields CASSPRASSSYEQYF.

The chain has TRBV5-4 and TRBJ2-3; 8 nucleotides match TRBD1. With 0 bases clipped from V and 6 bases from J, the junction kept 3 bases outside the gene matches. The CDR3 totals 14 residues. The germline V gene has CDR1 SGHNT and CDR2 YYREEE (reference sequence). In nucleotides, the CDR3 is TGTGCCAGCAGCTTGGGCAGGGGGCGGGATACGCAGTATTTT. Protein product: CASSLGRGRDTQYF.

This clonotype was counted between two and nine times. The rearrangement links TRBV3-1 to TRBJ1-1, with 11 positions matching TRBD1. Germline loops: CDR1 LGHDT, CDR2 YNNKEL (reference sequence). J gave up 5 bases and V 2 bases, and 7 bases lay outside the gene matches. The CDR3 is 16 amino acids. For the CDR3, the DNA is TGTGCCAGCAGCCAACGTCCCGGGACAGGGGGTACTGAAGCTTTCTTT. Its protein product is CASSQRPGTGGTEAFF.

This chain links TRBV15 with TRBJ2-3; possible D gene TRBD2, 6 bases. The CDR3 totals 16 residues. V dropped 5 bases and J dropped 1 base, with 16 bases sitting between them. Per the germline V gene, CDR1 is LNHNV and CDR2 is YYDKDF (reference sequence). CDR3 coding DNA: TGTGCCACCAGCGGCGGCGGGGAGCTGCGCACAGATACGCAGTATTTT. Amino acid sequence: CATSGGGELRTDTQYF.

The CDR3 bases are TGTGCCAGCCATTTGGGACAGAATAATGAAAAACTGTTTTTT. Protein sequence: CASHLGQNNEKLFF. The chain has TRBV7-9 and TRBJ1-4; 7 bases align to TRBD1. With 8 bases clipped from V and 4 bases from J, the junction kept 7 bases outside the gene matches. CDR3 length: 14 amino acids. Per the germline V gene, CDR1 is SEHNR and CDR2 is FQNEAQ (reference sequence).

This clonotype was recorded a few times. The chain links TRBV20-1 to TRBJ1-1; D unclear. The CDR3 loop spans 14 amino acids. V gave up 3 bases and J gave up 1 base, with 12 bases separating them. The V gene's germline CDR1 is DFQATT and CDR2 SNEGSKA (reference sequence). CDR3 sequence (DNA): TGCAGTGCTAGTAACCCCAGGAAGAACACTGAAGCTTTCTTT. Its protein is CSASNPRKNTEAFF.

This chain links TRBV6-1 with TRBJ2-1; D is undetermined. CDR3 length equals 12 residues. CDR1 and CDR2 (germline): MNHNS, SASEGT. V lost 7 bases and J lost 3, with 7 bases in between. CDR3 sequence (DNA): TGTGCCAGCATCCAGAGCTACAATGAGCAGTTCTTC. Amino acids: CASIQSYNEQFF.

This clonotype was observed a few times. The rearrangement links TRBV24-1 to TRBJ2-1; the D call may be TRBD1 or TRBD2 (5 bases each). Germline loops: CDR1 KGHDR, CDR2 SFDVKD. CDR3 size: 16 residues. The V gene lost 3 bases and the J gene lost 2 bases, with 13 bases spanning the gap. The CDR3 DNA reads as TGTGCCACCAGTGATAGAGGGGACGGACCCTACAATGAGCAGTTCTTC. Translating gives CATSDRGDGPYNEQFF.

The J gene is TRBJ2-5, the V gene TRBV29-1, with TRBD2 matching 11 bases. The CDR3 extends over 15 amino acids. Germline V gives CDR1 SQVTM, CDR2 ANQGSEA. The V gene end was trimmed by 4 bases and the J gene end by 2 bases; junction bases not matched to a gene: 6. Here the CDR3 DNA reads TGCAGCGTTGGTCTAGCGGGGGGAGAGCAAGAGACCCAGTACTTC. Its translation: CSVGLAGGEQETQYF.

This chain connects TRBV18 to TRBJ1-2, with D hard to call. CDR3 size: 15 residues. Germline V gene sequence: CDR1 KGHSH, CDR2 LQKENI. V lost 6 bases and J lost 0, with 14 bases in between. The DNA for the CDR3 is TGTGCCAGCTCCCTCACCGACACATCTAACTATGGCTACACCTTC. Encoded protein: CASSLTDTSNYGYTF. The full variable domain, in which reference TRBV18 and TRBJ1-2 provide the parts outside the CDR3, is NAGVMQNPRHLVRRRGQEARLRCSPMKGHSHVYWYRQLPEEGLKFMVYLQKENIIDESGMPKERFSAEFPKEGPSILRIQQVVRGDSAAYFCASSLTDTSNYGYTFGSGTRLTVV.

V is TRBV7-9 and J is TRBJ2-5; 8 positions agree with TRBD1. CDR3 length equals 15 residues. Germline values: CDR1 SEHNR, CDR2 FQNEAQ (reference sequence). J gave up 4 bases and V 9 bases, and 13 bases lay outside the gene matches. CDR3 protein: CASKKTPGGRETQYF. The CDR3 DNA reads TGTGCCAGTAAGAAGACCCCAGGGGGCAGAGAGACCCAGTACTTC.

This clonotype was observed a few times. The V call is TRBV7-7, the J call TRBJ2-1; 9 positions match TRBD2. V shed 1 base, J shed 5 bases, and the junction held 3 bases outside the gene matches. This CDR3 is 15 amino acids long. Germline CDR1 is SSHAT and CDR2 is FNYEAQ (reference sequence). The CDR3 here is CASSLDLAGHNEQFF. As DNA, the CDR3 is TGTGCCAGCAGCTTAGATCTAGCGGGGCACAATGAGCAGTTCTTC.

This clonotype has more than one count but fewer than ten. The V call is TRBV12-3 or TRBV12-4, the J call TRBJ2-3; D unresolved. The ends were cut back, 6 bases at V and 0 bases at J, with 19 bases in the middle. The CDR3 contains 17 residues. The CDR3 nucleotides read TGTGCCAGCAGCCCCCCATTGACGTACGCTAGCACAGATACGCAGTATTTT. It encodes CASSPPLTYASTDTQYF.

This chain connects TRBV11-2 to TRBJ2-3; D may be TRBD1 or TRBD2 (5 bases each). Germline CDR1 and CDR2: SGHAT and FQNNGV. Trimming pared 8 bases from V and 2 bases from J, leaving 11 bases between. The CDR3 length is 13 residues. The CDR3 is CASDWGFTDTQYF. The CDR3 DNA reads TGTGCCAGCGATTGGGGGTTCACAGATACGCAGTATTTT.

This chain links TRBV11-2 with TRBJ1-1, with D possibly being TRBD1 (5 bases). Germline CDR1 reads SGHAT; CDR2 reads FQNNGV. This CDR3 region has 14 residues. V was shortened by 2 bases and J by 1 base, with 8 bases between the two germline ends. CDR3 sequence reads: CASSLRGWNTEAFF. In nucleotides, the CDR3 is TGTGCCAGCAGCTTACGGGGGTGGAACACTGAAGCTTTCTTT.

This clonotype was counted a few times. The chain links TRBV5-1 to TRBJ2-7; D is possibly TRBD1 or TRBD2 (5 bases each). V lost 0 bases and J 0 bases, leaving 10 bases between the germline ends. In germline, CDR1 is SGHRS, CDR2 YFSETQ. The CDR3 is 15 residues long. CDR3 DNA sequence: TGCGCCAGCAGCTTGGTGGGGGACCACTCCTACGAGCAGTACTTC. Translating it yields CASSLVGDHSYEQYF.

This clonotype was recorded many times. This chain connects TRBV6-2 or TRBV6-3 to TRBJ2-5, with 9 nucleotides matching TRBD2. CDR1 and CDR2 from the germline V gene are MNHEY and SVGEGT. This CDR3 has 15 amino acids. V was pared by 6 bases and J by 1 base, with 6 bases of the junction left unmatched. CDR3 sequence: CASRRFSGSQETQYF. CDR3 in DNA: TGTGCCAGCAGACGATTTAGCGGGAGCCAAGAGACCCAGTACTTC.

The chain combines TRBV5-5 with TRBJ1-1; D unresolved. This CDR3 is 12 amino acids long. V gave up 4 bases and J gave up 8 bases, with 12 bases separating them. Germline-derived CDR1 and CDR2 are SGHKS and YYEKEE (reference sequence). This CDR3 is CASSGLEAEAFF. The CDR3 DNA reads as TGTGCCAGCAGCGGTTTGGAAGCAGAAGCTTTCTTT.

V is TRBV19 and J is TRBJ1-5, with 8 bases identical to TRBD1. V shed 3 bases, J shed 0 bases, and the junction held 4 bases outside the gene matches. This CDR3 spans 16 amino acids. Germline V CDR1 and CDR2: LNHDA, SQIVND (reference sequence). CDR3 sequence: CASSIQGAYSNQPQHF. The CDR3 DNA reads TGTGCCAGTAGTATCCAGGGGGCCTATAGCAATCAGCCCCAGCATTTT.

The V and J genes are TRBV28 and TRBJ2-1, with 9 bases matching TRBD1. The germline V gene encodes CDR1 MDHEN and CDR2 SYDVKM. CDR3 length equals 15 residues. Unmatched junction bases numbered 12, after V lost 9 bases and J lost 6 bases. This CDR3 reads CASRTGTGYPNEQFF. In nucleotides, the CDR3 is TGTGCCAGTAGAACCGGGACAGGGTATCCCAATGAGCAGTTCTTC.